Below, 19 T cell receptor beta chains from the same sample are listed, as sequenced in a study of cytomegalovirus exposure and HLA in healthy donors. Use of 60 Vbeta and 13 Jbeta primers characterized the PCR. Here immunoSEQ multiplex PCR was the method, and the copy in TCRdb shows in-frame clones only, minus some. The sample records about 76,000 clones, about 75% being singletons. The sample was PBMCs. These receptors were collected from a man between 60 and 75 years old in good health and CMV-seropositive.

This clone was found once. This chain joins TRBV19 and TRBJ2-7; 8 bases agree with TRBD1. The CDR3 is 14 residues long. Germline trimming cut 3 bases from V and 3 bases from J; bases unmatched to any gene: 4. Per germline, CDR1 LNHDA and CDR2 SQIVND (reference sequence). The CDR3 nucleotides are TGTGCCAGTAGTATTGGACAGGGAGACTACGAGCAGTACTTC. It yields the protein CASSIGQGDYEQYF.

This clone has only a few counts. The rearrangement uses TRBV6-6 and TRBJ1-1; 9 bases agree with TRBD1. CDR3 length: 15 residues. V was pared by 7 bases and J by 3 bases, with 9 bases of the junction left unmatched. CDR1 MNHNY and CDR2 SVGAGI come from the germline V gene (reference sequence). Here the CDR3 reads CASTTPTGGYTEAFF. CDR3 DNA: TGTGCCAGCACCACTCCCACAGGGGGCTACACTGAAGCTTTCTTT.

This clone was seen more than once but under ten times. The rearrangement links TRBV18 to TRBJ1-2, with D unclear. CDR3 length: 17 amino acids. From germline, CDR1 is KGHSH and CDR2 LQKENI. The germline V and J ends were trimmed by 2 bases and 0 bases, with 16 bases remaining between them. The CDR3 loop is CASSPFGVQRANYGYTF. CDR3 DNA: TGTGCCAGCTCACCATTCGGGGTTCAGAGAGCTAACTATGGCTACACCTTC.

This chain joins TRBV6-5 and TRBJ2-7; no clear D. Looked up from germline, CDR1 is MNHEY and CDR2 is SVGAGI. V lost 4 bases, J lost 0 bases, and 13 bases lay in between. The CDR3 loop spans 15 amino acids. CDR3 loop: CASSSGSPHSYEQYF. The CDR3 nucleotides are TGTGCCAGCAGTTCCGGGTCCCCCCACTCCTACGAGCAGTACTTC.

The chain employs TRBV28 and TRBJ1-1; D gene ambiguous. Germline CDR1 is MDHEN and CDR2 is SYDVKM. Trimming left V 8 bases short and J 0 bases short, with 10 bases between. The CDR3 contains 13 residues. CDR3 in DNA: TGTGCCAGCCGAGGAGGAATGAACACTGAAGCTTTCTTT. Protein product: CASRGGMNTEAFF.

The chain uses TRBV5-1 and TRBJ1-4; tentatively, D is TRBD1 (5 bases). With 1 base removed from V and 8 bases from J, the gap between germline ends came to 15 bases. The length of the CDR3 is 15 residues. Germline CDR1 is SGHRS and CDR2 is YFSETQ. CDR3 DNA: TGCGCCAGCAGCTTGATGGGTCAGGGTGGAGAAAAACTGTTTTTT. Its translation is CASSLMGQGGEKLFF.

This clone was counted a few times. V gene TRBV5-5 combines with J gene TRBJ2-7; 9 positions match TRBD2. Per germline, CDR1 SGHKS and CDR2 YYEKEE (reference sequence). V lost 5 bases and J lost 0; bases outside the gene matches: 9. The CDR3 consists of 16 residues. CDR3 residues: CASSMNSGRVSYEQYF. CDR3 nucleotide sequence: TGTGCCAGCAGTATGAATAGCGGGAGAGTCTCCTACGAGCAGTACTTC.

The chain couples TRBV7-9 to TRBJ1-1, with 8 nucleotides matching TRBD1. The V segment lost 5 bases and the J segment 0 bases; nucleotides outside the gene matches: 8. This CDR3 has 16 amino acids. Germline CDR1 is SEHNR and CDR2 is FQNEAQ (reference sequence). CDR3 nucleotides: TGTGCCAGCAGCACCAGACAGGGGACCCTGAACACTGAAGCTTTCTTT. Translation: CASSTRQGTLNTEAFF.

This rearrangement joins TRBV27 to TRBJ2-1; 7 nucleotides align to TRBD2. CDR1 is MNHEY, CDR2 SMNVEV, per germline (reference sequence). The CDR3 extends over 16 amino acids. Unmatched junction bases numbered 5, after V lost 3 bases and J lost 0 bases. The CDR3 region has the DNA TGTGCCAGCAGTTTCATAGCGGGTAGCTCCTACAATGAGCAGTTCTTC. It specifies CASSFIAGSSYNEQFF.

CDR3 sequence: CASSTSGSSSEQYF. As DNA, the CDR3 is TGTGCCAGCAGCACTAGCGGGAGCTCGAGCGAGCAGTACTTC. This chain joins TRBV7-6 and TRBJ2-7; TRBD2 matches at 11 bases. Germline trimming cut 5 bases from V and 6 bases from J; bases unmatched to any gene: 6. Looked up from germline, CDR1 is SGHVS and CDR2 is FNYEAQ. This CDR3 is 14 amino acids long.

The chain is built from TRBV19 and TRBJ2-3; a possible D gene is TRBD2 (5 bases). Germline V gene sequence: CDR1 LNHDA, CDR2 SQIVND (reference sequence). The CDR3 is made up of 14 amino acids. V lost 7 bases and J 3 bases, leaving 14 bases between the germline ends. In DNA form, the CDR3 reads TGTGCCAGTAAGCAGGAGGAGGTGACAGATACGCAGTATTTT. This encodes CASKQEEVTDTQYF.

This chain joins TRBV28 and TRBJ1-2; TRBD1 matches at 8 bases. V dropped 3 bases and J dropped 4; count of bases not matched to a gene: 4. The germline gives CDR1 MDHEN, CDR2 SYDVKM. The CDR3 contains 14 residues. The CDR3 bases are TGTGCCAGCAGTTTGACAGGGGTTGGCTATGGCTACACCTTC. It translates to CASSLTGVGYGYTF.

This chain joins TRBV27 and TRBJ2-7, with D tentatively TRBD1 (5 bases). CDR1 is MNHEY and CDR2 is SMNVEV in the germline V gene (reference sequence). The CDR3 extends over 15 amino acids. Trimming removed 8 bases at V and 7 bases at J, with 24 bases between. CDR3 in DNA: TGTGCCAGCCACCCCCGCGACAGACCCGTACAAGAGCAGTACTTC. Protein: CASHPRDRPVQEQYF.

In the case of this clone: The same CDR3 can be traced to other DNA sequences in this sample. V gene TRBV9 combines with J gene TRBJ2-1, with a tentative D call TRBD2 (6 bases). CDR3 length: 14 amino acids. The V end was cut by 2 bases, the J end by 5 bases, with 11 bases between. CDR1 and CDR2 (germline): SGDLS, YYNGEE. The CDR3 bases are TGTGCCAGCAGCGTGGAGATAGCGGACAATGAGCAGTTCTTC. Protein product: CASSVEIADNEQFF.

A few counts support this clone. The chain is built from TRBV28 and TRBJ2-7, with 9 bases matching TRBD2. The CDR3 is 17 residues long. V lost 2 bases, J lost 9 bases, and 17 bases stayed unmatched. CDR1 and CDR2 from the germline V gene are MDHEN and SYDVKM. The CDR3 is CASSLPFSGTSRAGQYF. CDR3 coding DNA: TGTGCCAGCAGTTTACCCTTTTCCGGGACTAGCCGTGCGGGGCAGTACTTC.

The chain combines TRBV28 with TRBJ2-7; tentatively, D is TRBD2 (6 bases). Germline assignment: CDR1 MDHEN and CDR2 SYDVKM. This CDR3 is built from 13 residues. V was shortened by 7 bases and J by 6 bases, with 16 bases between the two germline ends. The CDR3 spells CASTSSGRAEQYF. CDR3 nucleotides: TGTGCCAGCACGTCTTCCGGGAGAGCCGAGCAGTACTTC.

The genes are TRBV4-1 and TRBJ1-2; the D gene is possibly TRBD1 (5 bases). Germline loops: CDR1 MGHRA, CDR2 YSYEKL. The CDR3 spans 15 residues. The V and J ends lost 0 bases and 5 bases respectively, with 13 bases between them. The CDR3 reads CASSQDSTGGYGYTF. DNA of the CDR3: TGCGCCAGCAGCCAAGACTCGACGGGGGGTTATGGCTACACCTTC.

The chain carries TRBV5-4 and TRBJ2-5; the match to TRBD2 covers 8 bases. V shed 3 bases and J 1 base; nucleotides not matched to a gene: 5. The CDR3 spans 15 residues. CDR1 is SGHNT and CDR2 is YYREEE in the germline V gene (reference sequence). As DNA, the CDR3 is TGTGCCAGCAGCTCCGGCGGGGGGCCCCAAGAGACCCAGTACTTC. This sequence encodes CASSSGGGPQETQYF.

The V and J genes are TRBV7-6 and TRBJ1-1; no reliable D call. The CDR3 runs to 13 residues. Trimming cost V 0 bases and J 7 bases, with 9 bases left between them. Germline V gene lookup returns CDR1 SGHVS and CDR2 FNYEAQ. CDR3 nucleotides: TGTGCCAGCAGCTTAGCCGAGTCACTTGAAGCTTTCTTT. It specifies CASSLAESLEAFF.